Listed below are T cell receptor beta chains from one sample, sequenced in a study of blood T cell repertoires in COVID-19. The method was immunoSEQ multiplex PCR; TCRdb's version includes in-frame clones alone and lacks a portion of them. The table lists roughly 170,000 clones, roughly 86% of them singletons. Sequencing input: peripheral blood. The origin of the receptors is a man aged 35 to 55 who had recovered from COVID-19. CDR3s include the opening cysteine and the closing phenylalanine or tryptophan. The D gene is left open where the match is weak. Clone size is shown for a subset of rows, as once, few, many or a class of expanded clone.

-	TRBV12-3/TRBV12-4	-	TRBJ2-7	CASSSHRDEQYF	TGTGCCAGCAGCTCCCACAGGGACGAGCAGTACTTC
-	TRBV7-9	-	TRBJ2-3	CASSGLPSTDTQYF	TGTGCCAGCTCGGGACTTCCTAGCACAGATACGCAGTATTTT
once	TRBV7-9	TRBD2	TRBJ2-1	CASSLGGGDEQFF	TGTGCCAGCAGCCTCGGGGGGGGCGATGAGCAGTTCTTC
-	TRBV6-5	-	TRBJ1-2	CASSLNNYGYTF	TGTGCCAGCTCCCTTAATAACTATGGCTACACCTTC
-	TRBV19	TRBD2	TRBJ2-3	CASRPLGLADSTDTQYF	TGTGCCAGTAGGCCCCTGGGGCTAGCGGACAGCACAGATACGCAGTATTTT
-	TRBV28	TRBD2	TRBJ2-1	CASGTSGPYNEQFF	TGTGCCAGCGGTACTAGCGGGCCCTACAATGAGCAGTTCTTC
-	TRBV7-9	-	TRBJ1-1	CASELITEAFF	TGTGCCAGCGAGTTGATCACTGAAGCTTTCTTT
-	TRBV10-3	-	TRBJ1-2	CATSGVNYGYTF	TGTGCCACTTCAGGGGTGAACTATGGCTACACCTTC
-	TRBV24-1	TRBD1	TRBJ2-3	CATSRGGSTDTQYF	TGTGCCACCAGCCGAGGGGGCTCGACAGATACGCAGTATTTT
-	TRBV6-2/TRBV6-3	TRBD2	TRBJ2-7	CASSYARPSGPYEQYF	TGTGCCAGCAGTTACGCCCGGCCTAGCGGGCCCTACGAGCAGTACTTC
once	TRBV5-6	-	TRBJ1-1	CASSLPTGRPNTEAFF	TGTGCCAGCAGCCTACCGACGGGGAGACCGAACACTGAAGCTTTCTTT
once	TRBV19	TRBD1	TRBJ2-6	CASSLQGASGANVLTF	TGTGCCAGTAGTTTACAGGGGGCATCTGGGGCCAACGTCCTGACTTTC
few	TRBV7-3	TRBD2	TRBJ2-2	CASSLPAGLAGTGELFF	TGTGCCAGCAGCTTACCTGCCGGACTAGCGGGGACCGGGGAGCTGTTTTTT
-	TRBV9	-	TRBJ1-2	CASSVGASAYEIYGYTF	TGTGCCAGCAGCGTAGGGGCGTCAGCCTACGAAATCTATGGCTACACCTTC
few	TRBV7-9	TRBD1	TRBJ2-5	CASSARQGGETQYF	TGTGCCAGCAGCGCTAGACAGGGGGGGGAGACCCAGTACTTC
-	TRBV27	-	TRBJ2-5	CASASGVGKETQYF	TGTGCCAGCGCCTCGGGGGTGGGGAAAGAGACCCAGTACTTC
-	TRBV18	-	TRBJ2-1	CASSPTILVDEQFF	TGTGCCAGCTCACCGACGATCCTAGTGGATGAGCAGTTCTTC
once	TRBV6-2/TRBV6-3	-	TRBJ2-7	CASSYSSSSYEQYF	TGTGCCAGCAGTTACTCGTCATCCTCCTACGAGCAGTACTTC
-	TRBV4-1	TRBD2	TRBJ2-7	CASSQPGLAHYEQYF	TGCGCCAGCAGCCAGCCGGGACTAGCTCATTACGAGCAGTACTTC
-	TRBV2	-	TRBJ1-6	CASIPDRFNSPLHF	TGTGCCAGCATCCCGGACAGATTCAATTCACCCCTCCACTTT
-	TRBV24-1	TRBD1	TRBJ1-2	CATRGQGRDYGYTF	TGTGCCACCAGGGGACAGGGTCGGGACTATGGCTACACCTTC
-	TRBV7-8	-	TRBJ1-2	CASSPTGSGGYTF	TGTGCCAGCAGCCCTACAGGGAGCGGAGGCTACACCTTC
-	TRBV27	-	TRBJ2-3	CASSFLGATSTDTQYF	TGTGCCAGCAGTTTTTTGGGGGCAACTAGCACAGATACGCAGTATTTT
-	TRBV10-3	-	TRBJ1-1	CAISEQAPAATEAFF	TGTGCCATCAGTGAACAGGCCCCTGCGGCCACTGAAGCTTTCTTT
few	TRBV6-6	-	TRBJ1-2	CASSSDMRYGYTF	TGTGCCAGCAGTTCCGACATGCGCTATGGCTACACCTTC
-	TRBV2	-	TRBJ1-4	CASSGSYNEKLFF	TGTGCCAGTTCGGGGTCTTATAATGAAAAACTGTTTTTT
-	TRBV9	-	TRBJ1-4	CASSRGGGRGATNEKLFF	TGTGCCAGCAGCCGAGGCGGGGGGAGGGGTGCAACTAATGAAAAACTGTTTTTT
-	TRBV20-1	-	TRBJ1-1	CRGVDGTEAFF	TGCAGGGGAGTGGATGGCACTGAAGCTTTCTTT
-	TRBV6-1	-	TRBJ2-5	CASSKAENQETQYF	TGTGCCAGCAGTAAAGCGGAGAATCAAGAGACCCAGTACTTC
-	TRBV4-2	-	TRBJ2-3	CASSQVEPDTQYF	TGTGCCAGCAGCCAAGTAGAGCCAGATACGCAGTATTTT
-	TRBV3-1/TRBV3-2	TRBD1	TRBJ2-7	CASSQGTGVPYEQYF	TGTGCCAGCAGCCAAGGCACAGGGGTCCCCTACGAGCAGTACTTC
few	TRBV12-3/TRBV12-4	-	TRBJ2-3	CASSEGDTQYF	TGTGCCAGCAGCGAGGGAGATACGCAGTATTTT
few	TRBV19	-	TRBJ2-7	CASTKEGEYEQYF	TGTGCCAGTACGAAAGAGGGCGAATACGAGCAGTACTTC
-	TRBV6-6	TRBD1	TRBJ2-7	CASSYDRASYEQYF	TGTGCCAGCAGTTATGACAGGGCTTCCTACGAGCAGTACTTC
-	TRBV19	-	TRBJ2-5	CASSIGFQETQYF	TGTGCCAGTAGTATTGGCTTCCAAGAGACCCAGTACTTC
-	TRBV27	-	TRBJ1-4	CASSLTGGIGEKLFF	TGTGCCAGCAGTTTAACGGGGGGAATAGGTGAAAAACTGTTTTTT
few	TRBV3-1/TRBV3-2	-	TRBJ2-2	CASSQGGGNTGELFF	TGTGCCAGCAGCCAAGGGGGCGGGAACACCGGGGAGCTGTTTTTT
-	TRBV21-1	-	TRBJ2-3	CASSSSGTGPGTDTQYF	TGTGCCAGCAGCAGTTCCGGGACAGGTCCTGGCACAGATACGCAGTATTTT
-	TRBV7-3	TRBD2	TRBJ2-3	CASSSSGGRADTQYF	TGTGCCAGCAGCTCTAGCGGGGGGAGAGCAGATACGCAGTATTTT
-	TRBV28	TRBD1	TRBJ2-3	CATIRQGTQYF	TGTGCCACCATTAGACAGGGAACGCAGTATTTT
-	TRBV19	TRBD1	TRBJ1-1	CASARGRDTEAFF	TGTGCCAGCGCCAGGGGGCGAGACACTGAAGCTTTCTTT
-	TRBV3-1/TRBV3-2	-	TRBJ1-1	CASSQDKPYTEAFF	TGTGCCAGCAGCCAAGACAAGCCTTACACTGAAGCTTTCTTT
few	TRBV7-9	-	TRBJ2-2	CASSSPSRNTGELFF	TGTGCCAGCAGCTCACCTAGTCGGAACACCGGGGAGCTGTTTTTT
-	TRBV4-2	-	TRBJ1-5	CASSQDSRSDQPQHF	TGTGCCAGCAGCCAAGATTCACGGTCGGATCAGCCCCAGCATTTT
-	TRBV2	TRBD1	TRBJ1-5	CASRAGTGGIQPQHF	TGTGCCAGCAGGGCCGGGACAGGGGGTATTCAGCCCCAGCATTTT
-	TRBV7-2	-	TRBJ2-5	CASSLTMGWETQYF	TGTGCCAGCAGCTTGACAATGGGTTGGGAGACCCAGTACTTC
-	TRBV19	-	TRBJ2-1	CASSIWEVPSAQFF	TGTGCCAGTAGTATCTGGGAAGTCCCTAGCGCCCAGTTCTTC
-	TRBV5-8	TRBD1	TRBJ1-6	CASSLGTGNNSPLHF	TGTGCCAGCAGCCTTGGGACAGGCAATAATTCACCCCTCCACTTT
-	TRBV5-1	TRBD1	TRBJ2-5	CASSATGFETQYF	TGCGCCAGCAGCGCGACAGGGTTCGAGACCCAGTACTTC
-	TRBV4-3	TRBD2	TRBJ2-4	CASSQGLGGIQYF	TGCGCCAGCAGCCAGGGACTAGGGGGAATTCAGTACTTC
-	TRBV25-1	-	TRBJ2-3	CASTVADHYTDTQYF	TGTGCCAGCACCGTAGCGGACCATTACACAGATACGCAGTATTTT
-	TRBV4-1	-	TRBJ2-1	CASSQDRTIYNEQFF	TGTGCCAGCAGCCAAGATCGGACTATCTACAATGAGCAGTTCTTC
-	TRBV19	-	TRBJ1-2	CASSTLGANYGYTF	TGTGCCAGTAGTACCCTCGGGGCTAACTATGGCTACACCTTC
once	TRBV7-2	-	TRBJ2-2	CASSLWSAATGELFF	TGTGCCAGCAGCTTGTGGTCCGCAGCGACCGGGGAGCTGTTTTTT
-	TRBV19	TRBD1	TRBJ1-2	CASSLKPTGNGYTF	TGTGCCAGTAGTCTCAAGCCGACAGGGAATGGCTACACCTTC
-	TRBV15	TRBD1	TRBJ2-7	CATSRDQGASEQYF	TGTGCCACCAGCAGGGATCAGGGGGCAAGCGAGCAGTACTTC
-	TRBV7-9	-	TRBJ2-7	CASSAGQHYEQYF	TGTGCCAGCAGCGCAGGACAACACTACGAGCAGTACTTC
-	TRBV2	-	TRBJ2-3	CASSDTADTQYF	TGTGCCAGCAGTGATACGGCAGATACGCAGTATTTT
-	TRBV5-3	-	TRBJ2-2	CARSLTGTIHTGELFF	TGTGCCAGAAGCTTGACCGGGACAATTCACACCGGGGAGCTGTTTTTT
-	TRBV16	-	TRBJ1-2	CASSQYEGISDYGYTF	TGTGCCAGCAGCCAATATGAAGGAATAAGCGACTATGGCTACACCTTC